This T cell receptor beta chain was found in a study of memory CD4+ T cells and cytomegalovirus serostatus (dated by TCRdb to the late 2010s). Describing the broader study: A total of roughly 33 healthy Belgian adults, of whom 9 were CMV seropositive and roughly 24 were CMV seronegative, were included in the cohort. To replicate a published TCR-based CMV serostatus classifier, the study sequenced CD4+ memory TCRbeta repertoires from a Belgian cohort whose cytomegalovirus serostatus was known.

Cut back by 6 bases and 4 bases, the V and J ends lie 9 bases apart. The CDR3 holds 12 amino acids from the cysteine to the phenylalanine. CDR3 DNA is the only sequence kept; it has 36 bases, read in frame from the first base. Sequences KGHSH (CDR1) and LQKENI (CDR2) are obtained from the germline V gene. Study-wide conclusions, independent of this receptor: Only CD4+CD45RO+ memory cells were sequenced, unlike the original study, which covered naive and memory CD4+ and CD8+ populations. For CMV serostatus prediction, a median bootstrapped AUC of approximately 0.95 was reached with the original framework, and a median bootstrapped AUC of approximately 0.92 was reached with a US-trained random forest. A median bootstrapped AUC of around 0.95 with a 95% CI of 0.76-1.00 was achieved on the Belgian cohort by the original-framework classifier. Among the roughly 160 previously reported CMV-associated TCRbeta sequences, 67 showed up in the CD4+ memory repertoires, with each one found in between one and five individuals. The results were interpreted as suggesting that the CMV-associated TCR signature is largely present in the CD4+ memory repertoire.

A word on this clone: Its antigen is not yet known. No base quality information exists; no much larger clone differs at one position.

A FACSAria II was used to sort memory CD4+ T cells, defined as single viable CD3+CD4+CD8-CD45RO+ cells. CMV serostatus was determined using a Roche Elecsys assay that detects serum IgG against CMV pp150, pp28, p38 and p52. After thawing, total CD4+ T cells were enriched by positive selection with CD4 magnetic microbeads. Samples originated from another study that specifically interrogated the CD4+ T cell memory repertoire. Peripheral blood mononuclear cells were isolated and cryopreserved according to standard operating procedures, and serum was stored at -80 degrees C. Staining used CD3-PerCP (BW264/56), CD4-APC (RPA-T4), CD45RO-PE (UCHT1) and CD8-Pacific Orange (3B5) antibodies, with Sytox blue excluding non-viable cells. The Quick-DNA Microprep Kit was used to extract genomic DNA from the sorted cells. Amplification of TCRbeta DNA was done with the immunoSEQ hsTCRbeta kit, following the protocol from the manufacturer. TCRbeta libraries were sequenced on an Illumina MiSeq instrument. The original methods were these. Once out-of-frame sequences had been removed, 2 million to 2.5 million distinct TCRbeta sequences were left, which works out to an average of approximately 63,000 per individual. Two values were used to score each individual: the count of 150 to 200 previously reported CMV-associated TCRbeta sequences and the total count of productive distinct TCRbeta sequences. A beta-binomial model was reimplemented in Python, and scikit-learn random forests with default parameters were trained on US cohort data. Classifier performance on the Belgian cohort was summarized as median AUC with percentile confidence intervals over 10,000 bootstrap iterations. TCRdb took this table from immuneACCESS and kept in-frame rearrangements with V and J called. Such tables lack part of the clones; where checked against another copy, unresolved V genes explain under half of the gap, and the rest is unexplained. Clonal size and the V and J genes are those of that table, whereas D and trimming came from the DNA. In all, the sample holds 55,000 to 65,000 clones, and roughly 77% of those were seen once. 1% to 1.2% of the sample comes from the top ten.

The TCR comes from an adult in good health and CMV-seronegative. Input material: memory CD4+ T cells from blood. The sequence joins TRBV18 to TRBJ1-2; the D region possibly corresponds to TRBD1 (6 bases align). The CDR3 reads as follows: CASSRDIYGYTF. The nucleotide sequence is TGTGCCAGCTCGCGGGACATCTATGGCTACACCTTC.